The text below deals with one TCR beta chain. This sample was included in a study of blood T cell repertoires in COVID-19. In the source study's methods: Reference gene primer amplification gave nucleated cell count estimates. TCRdb's copy holds only in-frame clones and misses some; the assay was immunoSEQ multiplex PCR. The DNA was the basis for D and trimming; V, J and clone size are from that table. The sample holds 200,000 to 250,000 clones; more than 70% are singletons and the top ten take approximately 6%. V was pared by 0 bases and J by 4 bases, with 13 bases between. Germline CDR1 reads LGHDT; CDR2 reads YNNKEL (reference sequence). This CDR3 is 16 amino acids long.

Sequenced sample: peripheral blood. This rearrangement joins TRBV3-1 (or the pseudogene TRBV3-2) to TRBJ1-3, with D possibly matching TRBD1 (5 bases). The receptor's source is a woman aged 80 or older with COVID-19, enrolled during active disease. The chain's CDR3 is CASSQDGRVRGNTIYF. CDR3 nucleotide sequence: TGTGCCAGCAGCCAAGATGGCAGGGTGCGCGGAAACACCATATATTTT.